This entry features one TCR beta chain sequence. Naive CD8 cells, CD45RO-negative and positively selected for CCR7, excluded terminally differentiated effector memory CD45RA+ cells. The data were produced by immunoSEQ multiplex PCR, yet TCRdb's version contains in-frame clones alone and is incomplete. The sample has approximately 810,000 clones, more than 85% seen once. Germline values: CDR1 MDHEN, CDR2 SYDVKM. Trimming removed 4 bases from V and 3 bases from J, with 14 bases in between. The CDR3 loop spans 15 amino acids. This entry is derived from a study of shared clonotypes between healthy human individuals.

Sequences were obtained from naive CD8+ T cells sorted from blood. V and J are TRBV28 and TRBJ2-3, with D tentatively TRBD1 (7 bases). The clonotype originates from a man aged 25 to 40 in good health. The CDR3 region is CASSSGGGRTDTQYF. In DNA, the CDR3 is TGTGCCAGCAGTTCCGGAGGGGGCCGGACAGATACGCAGTATTTT.